This passage covers 29 T cell receptor beta chains from one sample sequenced in a study of cytomegalovirus exposure and HLA in healthy donors. A multiplex PCR was run with 60 Vbeta primers and 13 Jbeta primers. TCRdb keeps only in-frame clones here, not all; method: immunoSEQ multiplex PCR. Of about 190,000 clones in the sample, roughly 73% were seen once. Specimen: PBMCs. The source of these receptors is a woman between 25 and 40 years old in good health and CMV-seropositive.

The chain links TRBV7-2 to TRBJ2-3, with D possibly being TRBD2 (6 bases). Deletions cut 7 bases from V and 2 bases from J, with 19 bases between. Germline V lookup: CDR1 SGHTA, CDR2 FQGNSA. The length of the CDR3 is 16 residues. The CDR3, as DNA: TGTGCCAGCACACCTAAGGGGCGGGAATACACAGATACGCAGTATTTT. Encoded protein: CASTPKGREYTDTQYF.

For this clone: Because the CDR3's place on the DNA is in doubt, the DNA is left out and the CDR3 is given as listed by TCRdb. The genes are TRBV28 and TRBJ2-7; the table calls TRBD2, which could not be checked here. CDR1 and CDR2 from the germline V gene are MDHEN and SYDVKM. Both ends counted, the CDR3 spans 17 residues. CDR3 sequence: CASSSSAGTSGKYEQYF.

V usage is TRBV7-2 and J usage is TRBJ1-5, with 8 bases matching TRBD1. There are 15 residues in the CDR3. J gave up 7 bases and V 1 base, and 6 bases lay outside the gene matches. CDR1 is SGHTA and CDR2 is FQGNSA in the germline V gene. CDR3 in amino acids: CASSLVQGAWQPQHF. For the CDR3, the DNA is TGTGCCAGCAGCTTAGTCCAGGGGGCATGGCAGCCCCAGCATTTT.

This rearrangement joins TRBV5-1 to TRBJ2-3; 7 nucleotides line up with TRBD2. Trimming cost V 3 bases and J 5 bases; bases outside gene matches: 12. This CDR3 contains 16 residues. The germline CDR1 and CDR2 sequences are SGHRS and YFSETQ. The CDR3 DNA sequence: TGCGCCAGCAGCTGGGGGGGACTACCCTTTGAAGATACGCAGTATTTT. It specifies CASSWGGLPFEDTQYF.

The rearrangement joins TRBV6-5 to TRBJ1-2; unclear D gene. The length of the CDR3 is 14 residues. V lost 6 bases and J lost 4, with 15 bases in between. Germline V gene sequence: CDR1 MNHEY, CDR2 SVGAGI. The DNA of the CDR3 is TGTGCCAGCAGCCCCGGCCCTGAGGCCTATGGCTACACCTTC. Its translation is CASSPGPEAYGYTF.

The chain has TRBV6-5 and TRBJ2-1, with TRBD2 matching 9 bases. The germline gives CDR1 MNHEY, CDR2 SVGAGI. The CDR3 sequence is 15 residues long. The J segment lost 4 bases and the V segment lost 8 bases, leaving 9 bases of the junction unmatched. The CDR3 sequence is CASRAGGDSYNEQFF. Here the CDR3 DNA reads TGTGCCAGCCGGGCGGGGGGGGACTCTTACAATGAGCAGTTCTTC.

This chain joins TRBV2 and TRBJ2-3; 10 nucleotides line up with TRBD2. From germline, CDR1 is SNHLY and CDR2 FYNNEI. The CDR3 has 15 residues. Germline trimming cut 6 bases from V and 5 bases from J; bases unmatched to any gene: 8. The CDR3 region has the DNA TGTGCCAGCAGAGATCTAGCGGGAGCAGGAGATACGCAGTATTTT. Amino acids: CASRDLAGAGDTQYF.

The chain joins TRBV15 to TRBJ2-3; D unresolved. CDR1 and CDR2 from the germline V gene are LNHNV and YYDKDF (reference sequence). Trimming removed 5 bases at V and 5 bases at J, with 11 bases between. The CDR3 is made up of 13 amino acids. The CDR3 protein is CATSLRKLDTQYF. The CDR3 coding sequence is TGTGCCACCAGCCTGAGAAAGTTAGATACGCAGTATTTT.

In this sample, this clone turned up once. The chain combines TRBV11-2 with TRBJ2-1, with 8 bases aligning to TRBD2. The CDR3 is 15 amino acids. The V segment lost 3 bases and the J segment 8 bases; nucleotides outside the gene matches: 9. In germline, CDR1 is SGHAT, CDR2 FQNNGV. The chain's CDR3 is CASSFLRGGQHEQFF. The CDR3 region has the DNA TGTGCCAGCAGCTTTCTTCGGGGGGGCCAACATGAGCAGTTCTTC.

The chain uses TRBV6-5 and TRBJ2-1; 7 bases map to TRBD1. Germline-derived CDR1 and CDR2 are MNHEY and SVGAGI. With V trimmed by 1 base and J by 7 bases, 4 bases remained unmatched. The CDR3 totals 14 residues. The CDR3 sequence is CASSYYTGENEQFF. CDR3 DNA: TGTGCCAGCAGTTACTACACAGGGGAAAATGAGCAGTTCTTC.

This clone has only a few counts. The chain is built from TRBV11-2 and TRBJ2-2; a possible D gene is TRBD2 (6 bases). CDR3 length: 16 amino acids. Germline assignment: CDR1 SGHAT and CDR2 FQNNGV. Between the trimmed V and J ends, which lost 5 bases and 1 base, there was a span of 14 bases. The CDR3 is CASSITPGLNTGELFF. The CDR3 region has the DNA TGTGCCAGCAGCATCACACCGGGACTGAACACCGGGGAGCTGTTTTTT.

The CDR3 reads CASSLGVTGLSTDTQYF. CDR3 DNA sequence: TGTGCCAGCAGCTTAGGAGTTACAGGGTTGAGCACAGATACGCAGTATTTT. This chain joins TRBV7-9 and TRBJ2-3, with D perhaps TRBD1 (6 bases). This CDR3 is built from 17 residues. The V gene lost 1 base and the J gene lost 0 bases, with 14 bases spanning the gap. Per the germline V gene, CDR1 is SEHNR and CDR2 is FQNEAQ (reference sequence).

This chain uses TRBV7-2 with TRBJ1-5, with TRBD1 as a possible D gene (6 bases). The CDR3 has 13 residues. V gave up 6 bases and J gave up 5 bases, with 11 bases separating them. Germline V gene data show CDR1 as SGHTA and CDR2 as FQGNSA. The CDR3 region has the DNA TGTGCCAGCAGTCCGGACAGCCATCAGCCCCAGCATTTT. This gives the protein CASSPDSHQPQHF. Drawing the rest from reference TRBV7-2 and TRBJ1-5, the complete variable domain is GAGVSQSPSNKVTEKGKDVELRCDPISGHTALYWYRQSLGQGLEFLIYFQGNSAPDKSGLPSDRFSAERTGGSVSTLTIQRTQQEDSAVYLCASSPDSHQPQHFGDGTRLSIL.

The rearrangement joins TRBV18 to TRBJ2-4; D possibly corresponds to TRBD1 (6 bases). CDR1 and CDR2 from the germline V gene are KGHSH and LQKENI. This CDR3 contains 15 residues. The germline V and J ends were trimmed by 5 bases and 1 base, with 12 bases remaining between them. The CDR3 sequence is CASSATGSAKNIQYF. The CDR3 DNA sequence: TGTGCCAGCTCAGCGACAGGCAGCGCCAAAAACATTCAGTACTTC.

In its sample, this clone was seen a few times. The CDR3 protein is CASSITGVNSPLHF. The CDR3 coding sequence is TGTGCCAGCAGCATCACAGGGGTCAATTCACCCCTCCACTTT. V gene TRBV7-8 combines with J gene TRBJ1-6; TRBD1 aligns across 7 bases. The CDR3 contains 14 residues. The V segment lost 5 bases and the J segment 7 bases; nucleotides outside the gene matches: 5. In germline, CDR1 is SGHVS, CDR2 FQNEAQ.

This rearrangement joins TRBV7-9 to TRBJ1-1; D unclear. Trimming stripped 1 base from V and 1 base from J, with 22 bases between. Looked up from germline, CDR1 is SEHNR and CDR2 is FQNEAQ (reference sequence). CDR3 length: 19 residues. In DNA, the CDR3 is TGTGCCAGCAGCTTAGAAGTTTCCAGGCATTCCCAAGCGAACACTGAAGCTTTCTTT. This sequence encodes CASSLEVSRHSQANTEAFF.

The genes are TRBV2 and TRBJ2-5; a possible D gene is TRBD2 (5 bases). The CDR3 is made up of 11 amino acids. V lost 11 bases to trimming and J lost 1 base, with 8 bases between them. The V gene's germline CDR1 is SNHLY and CDR2 FYNNEI. The CDR3 protein is CASGIQETQYF. CDR3 nucleotide sequence: TGTGCCTCCGGGATCCAAGAGACCCAGTACTTC.

The gene calls are TRBV2 and TRBJ1-2; TRBD1 matches 7 bases. This CDR3 is built from 13 residues. Germline V gene sequence: CDR1 SNHLY, CDR2 FYNNEI. The ends lost 5 bases at V and 4 bases at J; junction bases unmatched: 4. In nucleotides, the CDR3 is TGTGCCAGCAGTTGGGACAGACTCTATGGCTACACCTTC. Protein sequence: CASSWDRLYGYTF.

This chain connects TRBV10-2 to TRBJ1-1, with D possibly TRBD1 on 6 matching bases. The V gene lost 3 bases and the J gene lost 1 base, with 18 bases spanning the gap. The germline V gene encodes CDR1 WSHSY and CDR2 SAAADI. The CDR3 is 17 residues long. The CDR3 coding sequence is TGCGCCAGCAGTGATACGGTGGGCAGGGGCAGGAACACTGAAGCTTTCTTT. It specifies CASSDTVGRGRNTEAFF.

The chain links TRBV11-2 to TRBJ2-2; 9 bases match TRBD2. V trimming: 2 bases; J trimming: 7 bases; junction bases outside the gene matches: 5. The CDR3 runs 15 residues. The germline V gene has CDR1 SGHAT and CDR2 FQNNGV. The CDR3 nucleotides read TGTGCCAGCAGCTTATTGGCGGGGGGGAGCGGGGAGCTGTTTTTT. It yields the protein CASSLLAGGSGELFF. Full variable domain (missing parts from reference TRBV11-2 and TRBJ2-2): EAGVAQSPRYKIIEKRQSVAFWCNPISGHATLYWYQQILGQGPKLLIQFQNNGVVDDSQLPKDRFSAERLKGVDSTLKIQPAKLEDSAVYLCASSLLAGGSGELFFGEGSRLTVL.

This chain joins TRBV10-1 and TRBJ2-1; a possible D gene is TRBD2 (6 bases). Germline lookup yields CDR1 WNHNN and CDR2 SYGVQD (reference sequence). This CDR3 has 15 amino acids. Trimming took off 7 bases at V and 0 bases at J, with 13 bases between the two ends. The CDR3 DNA sequence: TGCGCCAGCAAGGAGGGACCACGCTCCTACAATGAGCAGTTCTTC. Translating gives CASKEGPRSYNEQFF.

The chain joins TRBV28 to TRBJ1-5; 7 bases agree with TRBD1. V trimming: 5 bases; J trimming: 7 bases; junction bases outside the gene matches: 8. Per germline, CDR1 MDHEN and CDR2 SYDVKM. This CDR3 has 14 residues. CDR3 DNA: TGTGCCAGCAGTCAACAGGGGAAGGGCCAGCCCCAGCATTTT. Translating gives CASSQQGKGQPQHF.

The chain is built from TRBV2 and TRBJ2-1; 9 bases are a match to TRBD2. The CDR3 runs to 16 residues. Germline V CDR1 and CDR2: SNHLY, FYNNEI. Losses at the gene ends were 5 bases for V and 4 bases for J; bases not matched to a gene: 9. In DNA form, the CDR3 reads TGTGCCAGCAGTTTAGGCCTAAGCGGGAGGTACAATGAGCAGTTCTTC. Translation gives CASSLGLSGRYNEQFF.

V is TRBV5-6 and J is TRBJ1-1, with a possible D match to TRBD1 (6 bases). This CDR3 has 13 amino acids. Germline-derived CDR1 and CDR2 are SGHDT and YYEEEE. Between the trimmed V and J ends, which lost 2 bases and 4 bases, there was a span of 9 bases. The CDR3 DNA follows: TGTGCCAGCAGCTTATCAGGGGCCACTGAAGCTTTCTTT. Amino acids: CASSLSGATEAFF.

The rearrangement joins TRBV4-2 to TRBJ2-3; 11 bases align to TRBD2. Germline CDR1 is LGHNA and CDR2 is YNFKEQ. Trimming at V came to 3 bases and at J to 6 bases, leaving 11 bases not matched to a gene. The CDR3 is 17 amino acids. DNA for the CDR3: TGTGCCAGCAGCCAGTGGGGGGTAGCGGGAGGGGTTGATACGCAGTATTTT. Its protein product is CASSQWGVAGGVDTQYF.

The J gene is TRBJ2-7, the V gene TRBV6-5; 10 bases align to TRBD2. J was trimmed by 3 bases and V by 7 bases; bases with no gene match: 9. CDR3 length equals 15 residues. Germline V gene sequence: CDR1 MNHEY, CDR2 SVGAGI. The chain's CDR3 is CASTNQRGGLYEQYF. In nucleotides, the CDR3 is TGTGCCAGCACCAACCAGCGGGGGGGCCTCTACGAGCAGTACTTC.

The CDR3 DNA reads as TGTGCCAGCCCTACCGGGACTAGCGGCTACGAGCAGTACTTC. As protein: CASPTGTSGYEQYF. The chain is built from TRBV27 and TRBJ2-7; the match to TRBD2 covers 11 bases. After removal of 8 bases from V and 3 bases from J, the junction contained 6 bases not matched to a gene. CDR3 length: 14 residues. CDR1 is MNHEY and CDR2 is SMNVEV in the germline V gene (reference sequence).

The V gene is TRBV7-3, the J gene TRBJ2-3, with 8 bases aligning to TRBD2. CDR1 is SGHTA, CDR2 FQGTGA, per germline. The CDR3 has 14 residues. Losses at the gene ends were 3 bases for V and 6 bases for J; bases not matched to a gene: 5. The DNA of the CDR3 is TGTGCCAGCAGCTTCAGCGGGAGTGGGGATACGCAGTATTTT. It yields the protein CASSFSGSGDTQYF. The full variable domain, rest sourced from reference TRBV7-3 and TRBJ2-3, is GAGVSQTPSNKVTEKGKYVELRCDPISGHTALYWYRQSLGQGPEFLIYFQGTGAADDSGLPNDRFFAVRPEGSVSTLKIQRTERGDSAVYLCASSFSGSGDTQYFGPGTRLTVL.

The chain is built from TRBV5-1 and TRBJ2-5; 10 positions match TRBD2. CDR1 and CDR2 (germline): SGHRS, YFSETQ. The ends lost 3 bases at V and 3 bases at J; junction bases unmatched: 2. CDR3 size: 14 residues. CDR3 DNA sequence: TGCGCCAGCAGCTACGGACTAGCGGAAGAGACCCAGTACTTC. Translated: CASSYGLAEETQYF.